Below, one T cell receptor (beta chain) is given with its context. Which antigen it targets is not known. No much larger clone is present one base from it, and per-base qualities are unavailable. CD8 naive samples were CD45RO-negative cells positively selected for CCR7, giving a CD45RA+CCR7+ population that excluded TemRA cells. The donors were healthy, HIV-negative adults who had no recently reported acute infections or vaccinations. Only Caucasian adults living in Nashville, Tennessee, USA were represented among the donors. Blood was collected by leukapheresis, and PBMCs were isolated by Ficoll-Histopaque density gradient centrifugation and then cryopreserved in liquid nitrogen vapor phase. Analytical flow cytometry was used to check the purity and quantity of each magnetically sorted T cell population. Genomic DNA was isolated from every sorted fraction and measured by UV absorbance on a Nanodrop 2000c.

CDR1 SGHVS and CDR2 FQNEAQ were looked up in the germline V gene. V has 5 bases trimmed and J has 3 bases trimmed; junction bases matching no gene number 6. Including cysteine and phenylalanine, the CDR3 has 15 amino acids. The sequence is cut down to CDR3 DNA, 45 bases in frame from base 1. Using the deep immunoSEQ assay, TCR CDR3 regions were amplified from genomic DNA by multiplex PCR. Extracted genomic DNA from each cell subset was spread evenly across all wells of several immunoSEQ 96-well plates, with each plate serving as a replicate. For sorted subsets, approximately 190 ng genomic DNA, equal to 25,000 to 35,000 T cell genomes, was loaded into each replicate PCR. Purified libraries were quantified with a Qubit 3.0 fluorometer, sized on a Bioanalyzer 2100, and re-quantified with the KAPA Library Quantification kit. Every immunoSEQ 96-well plate was sequenced on a dedicated single-read 150-cycle Illumina NextSeq 550 flow cell. As for how the authors treated the data: Because the immunoSEQ output included only junctional sequences and no quality scores, the filtering could not be the same as the filtering used for full-length reads. Sequences were annotated with PyIR, a Python wrapper for IgBLAST v1.9, using IMGT germline references to assign V/J genes and CDR3. Any read was removed if the V/J assignment was weak (E-value above 1e-6), the CDR3 was missing, or the read contained stop codons, out-of-frame junctions, or ambiguous translated residues. V3J clonotypes were defined as sequences sharing an identical inferred V gene, J gene, and CDR3 amino acid sequence. The percentage overlap between two repertoires was calculated by dividing the number of shared unique clonotypes by the size of the smaller repertoire. Three approaches were used to assess repertoire richness: RTK rarefaction, the Chao1 estimator, and Recon v2.1 estimates of unobserved clonotypes. OLGA was used to compute generation probabilities for all TCRbeta clonotypes that the gDNA method yielded from four donors. TCRdb holds this immuneACCESS table with in-frame rearrangements only. Some clones are missing; in checked studies, unresolved V genes explain under half, and the rest has no known cause. D and trimming come from the DNA, and the V and J calls and clone size come from that table. This sample lists about 700,000 clones; under 95% were detected once. About a quarter of the sample is taken by the ten largest.

This entry is derived from a study of shared clonotypes between healthy human individuals (dated by TCRdb to between 2020 and 2021). With regard to the full study: A few men and two women, aged 18 to 49 years, made up the cohort. For each donor, CD4 naive and CD4 memory were each given three plates, CD8 naive was given two plates, and CD8 memory was given one plate. Blood TCR repertoires of five healthy adults were deeply sequenced to estimate repertoire size and the extent of clonotype sharing between individuals. To increase sequencing depth and limit assay-specific biases, different laboratories used diverse techniques to prepare libraries and sequence TCR repertoires. Per donor, leukapheresis produced somewhere between about 0.9 and 10 billion PBMCs.

Beyond this particular receptor, the publication reports: Compared with non-shared clonotypes, the clonotypes found in all four sorted-subset donors had higher generation probabilities. Incomplete sequencing was indicated by rarefaction of sorted-subset datasets, despite the large sequencing depth. Sampling was restricted to blood, and TCR repertoires in tissue are likely to differ from TCR repertoires in blood. Pairwise subsampling led to the expectation that sequencing depth would affect the degree of clonotype sharing among donors. The small number of donors limited the genetic and exposure-history diversity represented. Estimated clonotype richness was generally larger for naive than for memory subsets. When a few donors were compared, the shared fraction of clonotypes was about 5% for naive CD4, 3.5% to 4% for naive CD8, 2.3% for memory CD4, and 0.3% to 0.5% for memory CD8.

Sequenced sample: naive CD8+ T cells sorted from blood. The cell subset or site label of this sample denotes: CD45RA+CCR7+. The receptor comes from a man aged 25-45 years in good health. The V and J segments used are TRBV7-8 and TRBJ2-3; the junction holds 9 bases that match TRBD2. The CDR3 protein sequence reads: CASSPLGLATDTQYF. The nucleotides read TGTGCCAGCAGCCCTCTGGGACTAGCTACAGATACGCAGTATTTT. The entire variable domain, with the stretches around the CDR3 drawn from the reference TRBV7-8 and TRBJ2-3 proteins, is GAGVSQSPRYKVAKRGQDVALRCDPISGHVSLFWYQQALGQGPEFLTYFQNEAQLDKSGLPSDRFFAERPEGSVSTLKIQRTQQEDSAVYLCASSPLGLATDTQYFGPGTRLTVL.